The T cell receptor beta chain described here comes from a study of PD-1 blockade in classical Hodgkin lymphoma (dated by TCRdb to 2018 to 2020). With regard to the full study: Nivolumab dosing was 3 mg/kg intravenously every 2 weeks, continuing until either disease progression or unacceptable toxicity. To define a peripheral blood immune signature of response to PD-1 blockade in classical Hodgkin lymphoma, the study combined TCR beta sequencing with CyTOF.

Measured from the cysteine to the phenylalanine, the CDR3 is 15 residues long. The kept DNA is CDR3 alone, 45 bases in frame from the first base. The V and J ends are trimmed by 5 bases and 0 bases, leaving 11 bases between them. The germline V gene gives CDR1 as MNHNS and CDR2 as SASEGT. The meaning of the sample's time point label: cycle 1 day 1 (C1D1), immediately before nivolumab initiation. All trial patients had relapsed after autologous stem cell transplantation, with cohorts A, B and C differing in prior brentuximab vedotin exposure. The trial cohort included 45 to 65 patients with relapsed/refractory classical Hodgkin lymphoma, and each patient had a best overall response of complete response, partial response or progressive disease. Single-agent nivolumab was administered to trial patients in the multi-cohort phase II CheckMate 205 trial. Best overall response was determined by an independent review committee according to the 2007 International Working Group response criteria. PBMCs from the trial were collected at three points: immediately before nivolumab initiation (C1D1), and during therapy at cycle 2 day 1 and cycle 4 day 1. After peripheral blood was drawn into 8 mL Vacutainer Cell Preparation Tubes, PBMCs were isolated by centrifugation and then cryopreserved.

Findings and caveats that apply to the study as a whole: The study covered only a single clinical trial cohort, and the causes of the repertoire differences, possibly disease activity or prior therapy, were still not defined. Lower diversity was observed in patients in whom nivolumab was started less than 1 year after ASCT, and these patients were excluded from later analyses so that confounding by immune reconstitution would be avoided. Baseline TCR diversity was reported as lower in newly diagnosed patients than in healthy donors, and lower still in relapsed/refractory patients. Baseline diversity similar to that of newly diagnosed patients was observed in trial patients achieving complete response, whereas significantly lower diversity was observed in partial responders and progressors. A significant rise by C4D1 was seen in CD4+ but not CD8+ TCR diversity (p=0.0027 vs p=0.16), with the rise being most apparent in complete responders (p=0.02).

The Qiagen DNeasy kit was used to extract genomic DNA both from unsorted PBMCs and from the negatively selected CD4+ and CD8+ fractions. Amplification of TCR beta CDR3 regions was done by immunoSEQ multiplex PCR with primers that anneal to V and J segments. A synthetic immune receptor repertoire was used to minimize amplification bias, and remaining bias was computationally removed after sequencing. On the authors' methods: Custom Python scripts were used to quantify repertoire diversity as the Shannon entropy index. The unsorted, CD4+ and CD8+ repertoires were each analyzed separately, with the exception of combined analyses, where CD4+ and CD8+ sequences were merged in silico. Clonal expansion was defined as a frequency increase of at least 2-fold after treatment compared with C1D1, and clones undetected at baseline were assigned a pseudocount of 0.5. Clones with 0 or 1 copy at C1D1 were defined as singleton clones, while clones with 2 or more copies were defined as non-singleton clones. By matching protein sequences in sorted samples from the same patient, clones expanded in unsorted samples were annotated as CD4+, CD8+ or unknown. Wilcoxon tests on paired samples were used to test diversity changes from C1D1 to C4D1. TCRdb limited this immuneACCESS table to in-frame rearrangements with V and J called. A share of clones is missing; checked studies link under half to unresolved V genes, and the rest is unexplained. The V and J calls and clone size were taken over from that table, and D and trimming were inferred from the DNA. The sample table lists some 100,000 clones, roughly 90% of them with a count of one. Of the sample, 2.5% to 3.5% falls within the top ten clones.

As to this clone: The specificity of this receptor is unknown. No qualities accompany the bases; no much larger clone lies one base away.

The specimen was peripheral blood mononuclear cells (PBMCs), collected at baseline. This receptor was taken from a human donor with classical Hodgkin lymphoma. This sequence uses TRBV6-1 and TRBJ2-1; the D gene is not confidently resolved. CDR3 reads: CASSIPPSSYNEQFF. The nucleotide sequence reads as follows: TGTGCCAGCAGTATTCCACCGAGCTCCTACAATGAGCAGTTCTTC.